This entry is about one TCR beta chain. Its antigen remains unknown. This entry comes from a study of cytotoxic CD8 clonotypes in ibrutinib-treated CLL. General observations from the study: Clonality showed a rise at ibrutinib response that reversed toward baseline at progression.

Only in-frame clones appear in the TCRdb table, and some are missing; sequencing was by immunoSEQ multiplex PCR. The sample yields around 97,000 clones, around 73% seen once. This CDR3 contains 15 residues. V lost 4 bases and J lost 7, with 18 bases in between. Germline lookup yields CDR1 SGHDT and CDR2 YYEEEE. This clonotype was sampled from a human donor with chronic lymphocytic leukemia. Specimen: PBMCs, collected after 12 months of ibrutinib treatment. The chain combines TRBV5-6 with TRBJ1-5; perhaps TRBD1 as D (6 bases). The CDR3 loop is CASSRYSPQGQPQHF. CDR3 DNA: TGTGCCAGCAGCCGGTATAGCCCCCAGGGGCAGCCCCAGCATTTT.